The 5 T cell receptor beta chains below come from one sample, sequenced in a study of neurological immune-mediated disorders. From the 5' RACE reads, TCRdb called clonotypes with MiXCR, one entry per CDR3 protein. The sample has 25,000 to 35,000 distinct CDR3 sequences, around 6% seen once. The sample taken for sequencing was CD4+ T cells from blood. The origin of the receptors is a woman aged 50 to 60 in good health.

At least ten counts were recorded for this clonotype. V is TRBV28 and J is TRBJ1-3; 8 nucleotides line up with TRBD1. CDR3 length equals 13 residues. Per germline, CDR1 MDHEN and CDR2 SYDVKM. J lost 4 bases, V lost 7 bases, and 3 bases had no gene match. The CDR3 protein is CASIDRGGNTIYF. The CDR3 DNA sequence: TGTGCCAGCATCGACAGGGGAGGAAACACCATATATTTT. Combining the CDR3 with reference TRBV28 and TRBJ1-3 gives the whole variable domain DVKVTQSSRYLVKRTGEKVFLECVQDMDHENMFWYRQDPGLGLRLIYFSYDVKMKEKGDIPEGYSVSREKKERFSLILESASTNQTSMYLCASIDRGGNTIYFGEGSWLTVV.

This clonotype was counted a few times. The chain has TRBV27 and TRBJ2-1; tentatively, D is TRBD1 (5 bases). Per the germline V gene, CDR1 is MNHEY and CDR2 is SMNVEV (reference sequence). The length of the CDR3 is 16 residues. Trimming shortened V by 3 bases and J by 0 bases, and 12 bases separated the two germline ends. Here the CDR3 DNA reads TGTGCCAGCAGTTTCCAGGGATGGAGCTCCTACAATGAGCAGTTCTTC. It yields the protein CASSFQGWSSYNEQFF.

This clonotype was seen many times. This chain uses TRBV20-1 with TRBJ2-5, with TRBD2 matching over 7 bases. The CDR3 is 15 residues long. Germline CDR1 reads DFQATT; CDR2 reads SNEGSKA (reference sequence). V shed 2 bases, J shed 2 bases, and the junction held 8 bases outside the gene matches. The CDR3 loop reads CSARRLGLDQETQYF. CDR3 nucleotides: TGCAGTGCTAGACGATTAGGACTAGATCAAGAGACCCAGTACTTC.

This clonotype was seen ten or more times. V usage is TRBV5-1 and J usage is TRBJ2-1; 13 bases map to TRBD2. Trimming removed 5 bases from V and 8 bases from J; junction bases left unmatched: 16. CDR3 length equals 18 residues. Per the germline V gene, CDR1 is SGHRS and CDR2 is YFSETQ. Here the CDR3 DNA reads TGCGCCAGCAGTACCCCTCCGGCCGGGACTAGCGGGATTCATGAGCAGTTCTTC. Its translation: CASSTPPAGTSGIHEQFF.

This clonotype appeared many times. This chain connects TRBV5-1 to TRBJ2-1; the match to TRBD2 covers 8 bases. The V and J ends lost 1 base and 7 bases, in that order; junction bases with no gene match: 10. Per germline, CDR1 SGHRS and CDR2 YFSETQ. This CDR3 spans 16 amino acids. The CDR3 DNA reads TGCGCCAGCAGCTTGCAGCTCGGGGGGGCCGGGAATGAGCAGTTCTTC. The encoded protein is CASSLQLGGAGNEQFF. Using reference TRBV5-1 and TRBJ2-1 for the parts outside the CDR3, the full variable domain is KAGVTQTPRYLIKTRGQQVTLSCSPISGHRSVSWYQQTPGQGLQFLFEYFSETQRNKGNFPGRFSGRQFSNSRSEMNVSTLELGDSALYLCASSLQLGGAGNEQFFGPGTRLTVL.